The clone carrying this T cell receptor beta chain was found a few times. As yet, its antigen is unknown. Other nucleotide sequences in the sample specify the same CDR3. The CDR3 is 15 amino acids. Looked up from germline, CDR1 is SGHRS and CDR2 is YFSETQ. V dropped 0 bases and J dropped 4; count of bases not matched to a gene: 4. The record originates from a study of T cell responses to AZD1222 COVID-19 vaccine. Overall study context: Doses given second, at about 4 or about 12 weeks, were pooled.

General study results and limits: All repertoire sampling was performed exclusively after the peak T cell response. Just six AZD1222 recipients were seropositive at baseline.

This table comes from immunoSEQ multiplex PCR, and its TCRdb copy is limited to in-frame clones, with some not included. The profile shows over 130,000 clones, 89% of them singletons. This material consisted of peripheral blood, taken on day 0 of AZD1222 vaccination. The receptor was isolated from an adult in good health. V gene TRBV5-1 combines with J gene TRBJ2-1, with 7 bases lining up with TRBD1. CDR3 sequence (DNA): TGCGCCAGCAGCTTGGGACAGGGAGAATACAATGAGCAGTTCTTC. It encodes CASSLGQGEYNEQFF.